This T cell receptor beta chain was obtained from a study of CD8+ T cells in alopecia areata. CDR1 and CDR2 (germline): SGHRS, YFSETQ. V lost 3 bases and J lost 6; bases outside the gene matches: 16. The length of the CDR3 is 17 residues. RNA was isolated and reverse transcribed to cDNA, the sequencing template. The assay was immunoSEQ multiplex PCR, and TCRdb's table has in-frame clones only and misses some. Of 200,000 to 250,000 clones listed, about three fifths are singletons. Treatment denoted: oral pan-JAK inhibitor, 5-10 mg twice daily. The TCR comes from a human donor with alopecia areata. Sequencing used CD4+ T cells sorted from blood, obtained at week 4, from a patient treated with tofacitinib. The chain has TRBV5-1 and TRBJ2-7; TRBD1 matches 9 bases. CDR3 sequence: CASSYGQGRSSSGEQYF. The CDR3 nucleotides are TGCGCCAGCAGCTACGGACAGGGGAGAAGTTCTAGCGGCGAGCAGTACTTC.